What follows are 11 T cell receptor beta chains derived from one specimen sequenced in a study of blood T cell repertoires in COVID-19. Measured with immunoSEQ multiplex PCR; TCRdb has only the in-frame clones, and not every one. The top ten clones hold 4% of a sample with some 330,000 clones, 70% to 90% of them seen once. Material for sequencing was peripheral blood. The source of these receptors is a woman aged 45-59 years with active or convalescent COVID-19.

The V gene is TRBV6-6, the J gene TRBJ1-2; TRBD1 might be the D (6 bases). Germline values: CDR1 MNHNY, CDR2 SVGAGI (reference sequence). Trimming cost V 5 bases and J 7 bases, with 14 bases left between them. The CDR3 consists of 13 residues. The CDR3 nucleotides are TGTGCCAGCAGTCCCCCCACAGGGATTGGCTACACCTTC. Amino acid sequence: CASSPPTGIGYTF.

The V gene is TRBV3-1 (or the pseudogene TRBV3-2), the J gene TRBJ1-1; 8 bases are shared with TRBD1. CDR1 is LGHDT and CDR2 is YNNKEL in the germline V gene (reference sequence). Unmatched junction bases numbered 4, after V lost 2 bases and J lost 2 bases. This CDR3 is 15 amino acids long. The CDR3 region is CASSQSDRGNTEAFF. The CDR3 DNA reads TGTGCCAGCAGCCAATCCGACAGGGGAAACACTGAAGCTTTCTTT.

The chain is built from TRBV30 and TRBJ2-3; tentative D call: TRBD1 (6 bases). Germline V CDR1 and CDR2: GTSNPN, SVGIG (reference sequence). V gave up 2 bases and J gave up 0 bases, with 9 bases separating them. The CDR3 covers 14 residues. The CDR3 reads CAWSTGISTDTQYF. For the CDR3, the DNA is TGTGCCTGGAGTACAGGGATTAGCACAGATACGCAGTATTTT.

Only a few counts were recorded for this clone. This chain joins TRBV5-1 and TRBJ1-3; D unclear. Germline V gene data show CDR1 as SGHRS and CDR2 as YFSETQ. Trimming took 0 bases from V and 0 from J, leaving 7 bases between them. The CDR3 extends over 15 amino acids. CDR3 nucleotide sequence: TGCGCCAGCAGCTTGGAACGTAGCTCTGGAAACACCATATATTTT. The encoded protein is CASSLERSSGNTIYF.

This rearrangement joins TRBV6-2 or TRBV6-3 to TRBJ1-1; D might be TRBD1 (6 bases). This CDR3 comprises 15 residues. Deletions cut 2 bases from V and 7 bases from J, with 17 bases between. Germline loops: CDR1 MNHEY, CDR2 SVGEGT. The CDR3 bases are TGTGCCAGCAGTTACGAGGCAGGGGTCACGTTTGAAGCTTTCTTT. Translation: CASSYEAGVTFEAFF.

The V and J genes are TRBV6-5 and TRBJ1-1; TRBD1 agrees at 9 bases. With V trimmed by 7 bases and J by 1 base, 4 bases remained unmatched. From germline, CDR1 is MNHEY and CDR2 SVGAGI. This CDR3 has 14 residues. The chain's CDR3 is CASTRGQGNTEAFF. For the CDR3, the DNA is TGTGCCAGCACCCGGGGACAGGGGAACACTGAAGCTTTCTTT.

The chain links TRBV30 to TRBJ2-7, with 8 bases aligning to TRBD1. The length of the CDR3 is 15 residues. The J segment lost 12 bases and the V segment lost 0 bases, leaving 16 bases of the junction unmatched. The germline V gene has CDR1 GTSNPN and CDR2 SVGIG (reference sequence). CDR3 DNA sequence: TGTGCCTGGAGTGTACGGGGCAGGGGGCCCTTCAGTCCGTACTTC. Translated, it gives CAWSVRGRGPFSPYF.

The rearrangement links TRBV18 to TRBJ2-5, with 7 positions matching TRBD2. CDR3 length: 13 residues. Losses at the gene ends were 0 bases for V and 7 bases for J; bases not matched to a gene: 2. Germline V lookup: CDR1 KGHSH, CDR2 LQKENI. The CDR3 DNA reads TGTGCCAGCTCACCACCGGGACTACGGACCCAGTACTTC. It codes for CASSPPGLRTQYF. Full variable domain (remainder filled in from reference TRBV18 and TRBJ2-5): NAGVMQNPRHLVRRRGQEARLRCSPMKGHSHVYWYRQLPEEGLKFMVYLQKENIIDESGMPKERFSAEFPKEGPSILRIQQVVRGDSAAYFCASSPPGLRTQYFGPGTRLLVL.

The genes are TRBV7-9 and TRBJ1-1; a possible D gene is TRBD1 (5 bases). V was clipped by 5 bases and J by 1 base, with 11 bases between them. Germline V gene lookup returns CDR1 SEHNR and CDR2 FQNEAQ (reference sequence). CDR3 length equals 14 residues. The CDR3, as DNA: TGTGCCAGCAGCACTCTTGGACAGAACACTGAAGCTTTCTTT. Protein product: CASSTLGQNTEAFF. Full variable domain (missing parts from reference TRBV7-9 and TRBJ1-1): DTGVSQNPRHKITKRGQNVTFRCDPISEHNRLYWYRQTLGQGPEFLTYFQNEAQLEKSRLLSDRFSAERPKGSFSTLEIQRTEQGDSAMYLCASSTLGQNTEAFFGQGTRLTVV.

As for this clone: Mismatch with germline at one junction end may stem from a read error. V usage is TRBV7-7 and J usage is TRBJ2-5; D might be TRBD2 (5 bases). The CDR3 is 12 residues long. Per germline, CDR1 SSHAT and CDR2 FNYEAQ (reference sequence). The CDR3 reads CASSGLGGTQYF. The CDR3 DNA reads as TGTGCTAGCAGCGGACTTGGAGGGACCCAGTACTTC.

A single count supports this clone. V and J are TRBV6-5 and TRBJ2-7; possibly TRBD1 for D (6 bases). V dropped 5 bases and J dropped 2 bases, with 16 bases sitting between them. CDR1 and CDR2 (germline): MNHEY, SVGAGI. There are 15 residues in the CDR3. The CDR3 loop is CASSRLRGHTYEQYF. In DNA, the CDR3 is TGTGCCAGCAGTCGCCTCAGGGGCCATACCTACGAGCAGTACTTC.